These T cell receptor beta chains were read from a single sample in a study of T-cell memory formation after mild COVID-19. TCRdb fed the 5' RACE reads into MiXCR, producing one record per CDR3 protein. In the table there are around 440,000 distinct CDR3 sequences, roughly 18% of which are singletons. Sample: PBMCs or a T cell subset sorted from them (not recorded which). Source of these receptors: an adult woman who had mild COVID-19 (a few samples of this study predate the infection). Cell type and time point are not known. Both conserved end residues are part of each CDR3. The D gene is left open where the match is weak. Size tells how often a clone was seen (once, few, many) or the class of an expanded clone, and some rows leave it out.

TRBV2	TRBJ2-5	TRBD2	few	CASSFRGGRETQYF	TGTGCCAGCAGTTTTCGGGGGGGCAGGGAGACCCAGTACTTC
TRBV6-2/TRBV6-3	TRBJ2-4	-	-	CASSYPASGRNRAKNIQYF	TGTGCCAGCAGTTACCCAGCGTCGGGCCGGAACAGAGCCAAAAACATTCAGTACTTC
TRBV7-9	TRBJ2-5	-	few	CASSDGVQGRKETQYF	TGTGCCAGCAGCGACGGGGTACAGGGCCGAAAAGAGACCCAGTACTTC
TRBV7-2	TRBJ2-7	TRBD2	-	CASSSTSGRHEQYF	TGTGCCAGCAGCTCGACTAGCGGGAGACACGAGCAGTACTTC
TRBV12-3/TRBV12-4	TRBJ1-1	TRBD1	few	CASTPDRGKNTEAFF	TGTGCCAGCACCCCAGACAGGGGAAAGAACACTGAAGCTTTCTTT
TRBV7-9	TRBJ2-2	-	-	CASSTAGQLAGELFF	TGTGCCAGCAGCACAGCGGGACAATTAGCAGGGGAGCTGTTTTTT
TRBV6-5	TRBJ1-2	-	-	CASSYTSNYGYTF	TGTGCCAGCAGTTACACATCTAACTATGGCTACACCTTC
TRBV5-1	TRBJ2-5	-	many	CASSFPGNQETQYF	TGCGCCAGCAGCTTCCCAGGGAACCAAGAGACCCAGTACTTC
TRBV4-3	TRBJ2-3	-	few	CASSQGEGADTQYF	TGCGCCAGCAGCCAAGGGGAGGGGGCGGATACGCAGTATTTT
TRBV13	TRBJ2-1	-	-	CASSLTLYNEQFF	TGTGCCAGCAGCTTAACGCTCTACAATGAGCAGTTCTTC
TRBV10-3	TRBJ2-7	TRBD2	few	CAISGTSGRYEQYF	TGTGCCATCAGTGGGACTAGCGGGAGGTACGAGCAGTACTTC
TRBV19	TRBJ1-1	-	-	CASRHRRGAATEAFF	TGTGCCAGTAGGCATCGTAGGGGGGCGGCCACTGAAGCTTTCTTT
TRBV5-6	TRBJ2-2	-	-	CASSLSVGRELFF	TGTGCCAGCAGCTTGTCGGTGGGTCGGGAGCTGTTTTTT
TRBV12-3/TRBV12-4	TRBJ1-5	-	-	CASTWTVNQPQHF	TGTGCCAGCACCTGGACAGTCAATCAGCCCCAGCATTTT
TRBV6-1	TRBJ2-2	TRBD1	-	CASTRDSNTGEMFF	TGTGCCAGCACCCGGGACAGCAACACCGGGGAGATGTTTTTT
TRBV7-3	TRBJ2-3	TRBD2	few	CASSLRRGTSGGVTDTQYF	TGTGCCAGCAGCCTCCGCCGCGGGACTAGCGGAGGAGTCACAGATACGCAGTATTTT
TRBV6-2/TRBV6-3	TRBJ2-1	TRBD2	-	CASSSRGGGHNEQFF	TGTGCCAGCAGTTCTCGCGGGGGTGGACACAATGAGCAGTTCTTC
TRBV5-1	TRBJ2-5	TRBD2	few	CASSSSLSGGGETQYF	TGCGCCAGCAGCTCCTCGCTGAGCGGGGGGGGAGAGACCCAGTACTTC
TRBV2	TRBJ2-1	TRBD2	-	CASSDPLAGHNEQFF	TGTGCCAGCAGTGACCCCCTAGCGGGCCACAATGAGCAGTTCTTC
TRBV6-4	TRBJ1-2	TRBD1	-	CASRSWQGAEGYTF	TGTGCCAGCAGAAGCTGGCAGGGGGCGGAAGGCTACACCTTC